The TCR beta chain described here comes from a study of T cell clones after liver transplantation. At the level of the study: Liver transplant recipients had immunosuppression withdrawal attempted within 2 years. Samples came pre-transplant, pre-randomization before withdrawal, and post-randomization after withdrawal ended. Notes on the study in general: Low donor cell numbers restricted donor-reactive repertoire measurement in a couple of subjects.

Thawed unstimulated PBMCs were FACS-sorted by CD3, CD4 and CD8 into two populations. The length of the CDR3 is 16 residues. The junction had 15 bases not matched to a gene; V was cut back by 4 bases and J by 8 bases. Per the germline V gene, CDR1 is SGHDT and CDR2 is YYEEEE. The table came from immunoSEQ multiplex PCR; TCRdb's copy has only in-frame clones and leaves some out. This sample has about 7,900 clones, with about four fifths found just once. The sample holds a few counts of this clone. Its matching antigen is unknown. Material: CD8+ T cells from blood, obtained before liver transplant. The receptor's source is a human donor who received a liver transplant. This sequence joins TRBV5-6 and TRBJ2-1; 7 positions match TRBD1. CDR3 protein: CASSPGQLAPGHEQFF. In DNA form, the CDR3 reads TGTGCCAGCAGCCCGGGACAGCTGGCCCCCGGGCATGAGCAGTTCTTC.